The rows below give T cell receptor beta chains drawn from one sample of a study of regulatory T cells in long-lasting Graves disease. Each CDR3 protein gets one entry after TCRdb re-called the multiplex PCR reads with MiXCR. The repertoire holds 650,000 to 700,000 distinct CDR3 sequences, with 25% to 30% as singletons. The sample was peripheral blood mononuclear cells (PBMCs), taken when the disease was refractory, from a patient treated with antithyroid drugs. These receptor sequences come from a female donor with Graves disease. The CDR3 runs from the conserved cysteine through the conserved F or W. The D gene is left open where the match is weak. Size tells how often a clone was seen (once, few, many) or the class of an expanded clone, and some rows leave it out.

clone size | J gene | V gene | D gene | CDR3 DNA | CDR3 protein
. | TRBJ1-2 | TRBV19 | . | TGTGCCAGTACCAATCTCCGACAGGCGTCTAACTATGGCTACACCTTC | CASTNLRQASNYGYTF
. | TRBJ2-7 | TRBV30 | . | TGTGCCTTGGAGGGGGACTACGAGCAGTACTTC | CALEGDYEQYF
. | TRBJ2-5 | TRBV12-3/TRBV12-4 | TRBD2 | TGTGCCAGCAGTTTGTTCGCGACTAGCGGGCAAGAGACCCAGTACTTC | CASSLFATSGQETQYF
few | TRBJ2-5 | TRBV4-1 | TRBD1 | TGCGCCAGCAGCCCTCAGGGACAGCAAGAGACCCAGTACTTC | CASSPQGQQETQYF
few | TRBJ2-5 | TRBV29-1 | TRBD2 | TGCAGCGCCCAATTAGCGGGAGTACAGGAGACCCAGTACTTC | CSAQLAGVQETQYF
. | TRBJ2-3 | TRBV20-1 | TRBD2 | TGCAGTGCTCCGGGAGGAGGGACAGATACGCAGTATTTT | CSAPGGGTDTQYF
. | TRBJ1-5 | TRBV27 | . | TGTGCCAGCAGTTCGAGACAGACTGATGGGCCCCAGCATTTT | CASSSRQTDGPQHF
few | TRBJ2-5 | TRBV7-7 | TRBD2 | TGTGCCAGCAGCGAAGGGAGCGGGAGGGCCGTCGAGACCCAGTACTTC | CASSEGSGRAVETQYF
few | TRBJ2-7 | TRBV15 | TRBD2 | TGTGCCACCAGACACCTACAAGCGGGATCGGATGAGCAGTACTTC | CATRHLQAGSDEQYF
. | TRBJ2-2 | TRBV5-1 | . | TGCGCCAGCAGCTGGACCGGGACAATGAACACCGGGGAGCTGTTTTTT | CASSWTGTMNTGELFF
few | TRBJ1-1 | TRBV9 | TRBD1 | TGTGCCAGCAGCGTAGAGACAGGGATGGTGTTAACTGAAGCTTTCTTT | CASSVETGMVLTEAFF
. | TRBJ1-1 | TRBV12-3/TRBV12-4 | . | TGTGCCAGCAGTTTAGTTCTGGGTTTCACTGAAGCTTTCTTT | CASSLVLGFTEAFF
. | TRBJ2-2 | TRBV5-1 | TRBD1 | TGCGCCAGCAGCCCCGGGACAGGACCCTCTCCGAACACCGGGGAGCTGTTTTTT | CASSPGTGPSPNTGELFF
. | TRBJ1-2 | TRBV12-3/TRBV12-4 | . | TGTGCCAGCAGTCCGGACCGCCTAGGGTACACCTTC | CASSPDRLGYTF
. | TRBJ1-2 | TRBV5-1 | TRBD1 | TGCGCCAGCAGCCCCGCGGGACAGGGCGCAAGCTATGGCTACACCTTC | CASSPAGQGASYGYTF
. | TRBJ1-1 | TRBV6-1 | . | TGTGCCAGCATGGCAGTTAGGGGGATTCGAGGTGAAGCTTTCTTT | CASMAVRGIRGEAFF
many | TRBJ1-2 | TRBV12-5 | . | TGTGCTAGTGGCCAAGGCGGGGGCGGTGGCTACACCTTC | CASGQGGGGGYTF